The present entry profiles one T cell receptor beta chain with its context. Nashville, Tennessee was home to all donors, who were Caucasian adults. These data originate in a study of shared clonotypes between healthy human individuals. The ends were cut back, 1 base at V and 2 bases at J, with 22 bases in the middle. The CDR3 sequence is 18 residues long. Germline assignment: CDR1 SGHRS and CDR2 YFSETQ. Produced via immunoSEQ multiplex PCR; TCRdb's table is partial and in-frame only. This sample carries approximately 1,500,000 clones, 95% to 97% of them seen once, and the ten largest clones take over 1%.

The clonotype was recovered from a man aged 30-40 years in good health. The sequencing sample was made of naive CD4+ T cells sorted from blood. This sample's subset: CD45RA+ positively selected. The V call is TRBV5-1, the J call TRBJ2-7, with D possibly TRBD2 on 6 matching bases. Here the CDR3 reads CASSLTSPLLASPYEQYF. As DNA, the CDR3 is TGCGCCAGCAGCTTGACTAGCCCACTCCTCGCCTCCCCCTACGAGCAGTACTTC.